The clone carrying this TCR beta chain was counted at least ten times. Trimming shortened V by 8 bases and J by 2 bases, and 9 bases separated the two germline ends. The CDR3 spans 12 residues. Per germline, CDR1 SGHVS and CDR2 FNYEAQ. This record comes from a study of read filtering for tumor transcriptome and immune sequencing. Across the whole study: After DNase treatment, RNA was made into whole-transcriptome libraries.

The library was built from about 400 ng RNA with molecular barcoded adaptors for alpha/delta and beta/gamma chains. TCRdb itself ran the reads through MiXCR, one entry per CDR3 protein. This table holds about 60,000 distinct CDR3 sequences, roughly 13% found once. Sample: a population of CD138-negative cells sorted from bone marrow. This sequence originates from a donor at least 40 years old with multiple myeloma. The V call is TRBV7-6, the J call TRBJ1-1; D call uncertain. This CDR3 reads CASGGYNTEAFF. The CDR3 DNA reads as TGTGCCAGCGGTGGGTACAACACTGAAGCTTTCTTT.